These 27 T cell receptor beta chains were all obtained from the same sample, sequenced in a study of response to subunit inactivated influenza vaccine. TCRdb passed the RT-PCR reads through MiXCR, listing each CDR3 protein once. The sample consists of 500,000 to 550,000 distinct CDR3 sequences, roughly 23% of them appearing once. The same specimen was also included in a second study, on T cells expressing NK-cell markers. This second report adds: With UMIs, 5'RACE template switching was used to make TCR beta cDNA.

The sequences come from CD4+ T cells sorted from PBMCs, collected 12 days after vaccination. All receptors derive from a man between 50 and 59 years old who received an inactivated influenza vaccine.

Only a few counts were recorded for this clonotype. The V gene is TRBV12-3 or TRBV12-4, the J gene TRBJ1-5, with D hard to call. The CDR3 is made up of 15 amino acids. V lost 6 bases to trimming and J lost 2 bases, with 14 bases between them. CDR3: CASSRLWGRNQPQHF. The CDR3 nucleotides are TGTGCCAGCAGCCGGCTATGGGGTCGCAATCAGCCCCAGCATTTT.

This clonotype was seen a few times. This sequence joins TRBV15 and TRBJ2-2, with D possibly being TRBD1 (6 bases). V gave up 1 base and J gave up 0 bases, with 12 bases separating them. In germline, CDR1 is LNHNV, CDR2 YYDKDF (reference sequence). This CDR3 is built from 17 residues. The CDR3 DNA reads TGTGCCACCAGCAGAGGCAGGGGCAGCTCGAACACCGGGGAGCTGTTTTTT. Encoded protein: CATSRGRGSSNTGELFF.

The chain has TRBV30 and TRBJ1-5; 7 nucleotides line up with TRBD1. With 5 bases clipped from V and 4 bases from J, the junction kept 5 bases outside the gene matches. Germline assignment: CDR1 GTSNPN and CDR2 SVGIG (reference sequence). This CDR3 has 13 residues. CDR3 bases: TGTGCCTGGTCAAGGGGGCGAAATCAGCCCCAGCATTTT. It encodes CAWSRGRNQPQHF.

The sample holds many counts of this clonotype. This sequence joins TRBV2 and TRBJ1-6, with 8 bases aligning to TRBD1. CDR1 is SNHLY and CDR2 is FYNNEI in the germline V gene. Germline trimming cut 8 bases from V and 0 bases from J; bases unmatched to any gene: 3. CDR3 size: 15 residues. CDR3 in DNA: TGTGCCAGCGGGGACAGGAGCTCCTATAATTCACCCCTCCACTTT. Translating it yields CASGDRSSYNSPLHF.

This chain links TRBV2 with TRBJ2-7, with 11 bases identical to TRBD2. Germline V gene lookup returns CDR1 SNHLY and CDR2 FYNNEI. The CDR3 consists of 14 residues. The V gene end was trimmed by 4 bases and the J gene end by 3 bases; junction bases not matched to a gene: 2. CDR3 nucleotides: TGTGCCAGCAGTGTTAGCGGGAGGGACTACGAGCAGTACTTC. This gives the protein CASSVSGRDYEQYF.

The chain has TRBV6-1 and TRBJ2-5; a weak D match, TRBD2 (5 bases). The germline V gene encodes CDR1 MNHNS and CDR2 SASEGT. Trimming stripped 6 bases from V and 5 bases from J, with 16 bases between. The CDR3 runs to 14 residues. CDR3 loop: CASRLDNRGETQYF. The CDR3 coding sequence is TGTGCCAGCAGGCTTGACAACCGCGGGGAGACCCAGTACTTC.

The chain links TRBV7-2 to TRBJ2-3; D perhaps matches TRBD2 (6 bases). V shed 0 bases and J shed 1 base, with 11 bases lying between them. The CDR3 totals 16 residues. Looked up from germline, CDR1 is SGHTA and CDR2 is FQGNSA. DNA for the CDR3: TGTGCCAGCAGCTTAGCACAAGCGGGTGGCACAGATACGCAGTATTTT. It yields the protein CASSLAQAGGTDTQYF. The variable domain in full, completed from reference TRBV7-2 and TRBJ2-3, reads GAGVSQSPSNKVTEKGKDVELRCDPISGHTALYWYRQSLGQGLEFLIYFQGNSAPDKSGLPSDRFSAERTGGSVSTLTIQRTQQEDSAVYLCASSLAQAGGTDTQYFGPGTRLTVL.

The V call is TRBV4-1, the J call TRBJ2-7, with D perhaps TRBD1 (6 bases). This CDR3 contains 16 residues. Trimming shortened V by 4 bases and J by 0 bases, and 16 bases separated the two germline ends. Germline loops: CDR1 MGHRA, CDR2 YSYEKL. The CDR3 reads CASSPHRVLSSYEQYF. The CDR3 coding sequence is TGCGCCAGCAGCCCCCACAGGGTTCTAAGCTCCTACGAGCAGTACTTC.

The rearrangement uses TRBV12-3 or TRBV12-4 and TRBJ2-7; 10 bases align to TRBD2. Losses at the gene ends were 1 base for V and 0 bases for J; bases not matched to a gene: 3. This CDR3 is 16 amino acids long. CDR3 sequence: CASSLGTSGVSYEQYF. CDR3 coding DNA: TGTGCCAGCAGTTTAGGGACTAGCGGAGTCTCCTACGAGCAGTACTTC.

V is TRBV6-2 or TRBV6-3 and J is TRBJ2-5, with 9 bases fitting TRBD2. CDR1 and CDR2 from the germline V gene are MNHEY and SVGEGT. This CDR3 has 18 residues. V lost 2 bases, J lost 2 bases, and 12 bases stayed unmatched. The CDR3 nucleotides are TGTGCCAGCAGTTACGGCGTTCGACTAGCGGCATTTCAAGAGACCCAGTACTTC. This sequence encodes CASSYGVRLAAFQETQYF.

The CDR3 DNA reads as TGTGCCAGCAGCTACGGACTGATCTACAATGAGCAGTTCTTC. Translated, it gives CASSYGLIYNEQFF. The chain carries TRBV7-3 and TRBJ2-1, with D possibly being TRBD2 (5 bases). From germline, CDR1 is SGHTA and CDR2 FQGTGA. V lost 4 bases to trimming and J lost 3 bases, with 10 bases between them. The CDR3 contains 14 residues.

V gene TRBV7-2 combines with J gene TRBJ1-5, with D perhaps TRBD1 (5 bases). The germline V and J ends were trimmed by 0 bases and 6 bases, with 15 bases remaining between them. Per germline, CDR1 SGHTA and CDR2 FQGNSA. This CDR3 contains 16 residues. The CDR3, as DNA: TGTGCCAGCAGCTTAGCGCATGTCCAGGGAGGTCAGCCCCAGCATTTT. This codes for CASSLAHVQGGQPQHF.

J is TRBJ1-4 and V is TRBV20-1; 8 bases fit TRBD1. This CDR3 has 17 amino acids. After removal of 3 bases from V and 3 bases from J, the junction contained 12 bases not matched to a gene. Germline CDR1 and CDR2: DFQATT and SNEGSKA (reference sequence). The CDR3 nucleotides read TGCAGTGCTAGGAAGCGGACAGGGCATCAGGCTAATGAAAAACTGTTTTTT. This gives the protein CSARKRTGHQANEKLFF.

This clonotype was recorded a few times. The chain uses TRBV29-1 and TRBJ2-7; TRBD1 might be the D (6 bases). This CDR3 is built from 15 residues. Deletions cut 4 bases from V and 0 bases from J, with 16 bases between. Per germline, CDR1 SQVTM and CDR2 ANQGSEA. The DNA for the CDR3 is TGCAGCGTTGTCCTACTACAGGGCAGCTCCTACGAGCAGTACTTC. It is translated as CSVVLLQGSSYEQYF.

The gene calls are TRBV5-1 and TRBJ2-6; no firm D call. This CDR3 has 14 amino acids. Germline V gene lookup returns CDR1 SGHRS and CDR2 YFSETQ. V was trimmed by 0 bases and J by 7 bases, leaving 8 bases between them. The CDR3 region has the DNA TGCGCCAGCAGCTTGGGGCCGATTGCCAACGTCCTGACTTTC. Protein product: CASSLGPIANVLTF. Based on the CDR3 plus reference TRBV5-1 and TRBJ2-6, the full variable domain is KAGVTQTPRYLIKTRGQQVTLSCSPISGHRSVSWYQQTPGQGLQFLFEYFSETQRNKGNFPGRFSGRQFSNSRSEMNVSTLELGDSALYLCASSLGPIANVLTFGAGSRLTVL.

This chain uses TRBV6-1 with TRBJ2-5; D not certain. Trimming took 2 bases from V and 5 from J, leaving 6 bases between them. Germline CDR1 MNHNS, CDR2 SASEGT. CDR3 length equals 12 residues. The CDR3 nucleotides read TGTGCCAGCAGTGAACGGAGCGAGACCCAGTACTTC. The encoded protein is CASSERSETQYF.

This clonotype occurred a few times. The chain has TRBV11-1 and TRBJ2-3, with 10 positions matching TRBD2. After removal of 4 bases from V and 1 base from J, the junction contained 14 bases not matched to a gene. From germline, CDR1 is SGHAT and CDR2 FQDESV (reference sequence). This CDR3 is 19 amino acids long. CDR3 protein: CASSSQTLRTSGRTDTQYF. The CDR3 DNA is TGTGCCAGCAGCTCCCAGACCTTGAGGACTAGCGGCCGCACAGATACGCAGTATTTT. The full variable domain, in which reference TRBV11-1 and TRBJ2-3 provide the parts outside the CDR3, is EAEVAQSPRYKITEKSQAVAFWCDPISGHATLYWYRQILGQGPELLVQFQDESVVDDSQLPKDRFSAERLKGVDSTLKIQPAELGDSAMYLCASSSQTLRTSGRTDTQYFGPGTRLTVL.

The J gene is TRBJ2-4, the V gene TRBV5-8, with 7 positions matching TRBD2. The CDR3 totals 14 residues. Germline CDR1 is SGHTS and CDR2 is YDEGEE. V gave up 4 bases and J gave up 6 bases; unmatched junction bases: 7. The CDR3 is CASSPRDYRNIQYF. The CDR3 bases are TGTGCCAGCAGCCCCCGGGACTACCGAAACATTCAGTACTTC.

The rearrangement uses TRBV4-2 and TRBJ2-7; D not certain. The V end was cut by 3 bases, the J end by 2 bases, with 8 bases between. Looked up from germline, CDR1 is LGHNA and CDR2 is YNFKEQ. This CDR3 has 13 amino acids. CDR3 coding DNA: TGTGCCAGCAGCCAGAATAGACCCTACGAGCAGTACTTC. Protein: CASSQNRPYEQYF.

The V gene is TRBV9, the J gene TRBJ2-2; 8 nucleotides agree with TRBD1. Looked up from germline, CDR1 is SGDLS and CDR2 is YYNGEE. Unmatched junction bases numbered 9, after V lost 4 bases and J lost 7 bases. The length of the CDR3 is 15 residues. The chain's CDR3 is CASSPRLTGGGELFF. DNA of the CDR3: TGTGCCAGCAGCCCTCGACTAACAGGGGGCGGGGAGCTGTTTTTT.

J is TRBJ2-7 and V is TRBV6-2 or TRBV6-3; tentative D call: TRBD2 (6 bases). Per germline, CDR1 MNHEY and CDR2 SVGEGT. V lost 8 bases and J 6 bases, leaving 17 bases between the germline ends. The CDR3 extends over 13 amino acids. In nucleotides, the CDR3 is TGTGCCAGCGGGCGGGGCAGGATAGGCGAGCAGTACTTC. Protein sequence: CASGRGRIGEQYF.

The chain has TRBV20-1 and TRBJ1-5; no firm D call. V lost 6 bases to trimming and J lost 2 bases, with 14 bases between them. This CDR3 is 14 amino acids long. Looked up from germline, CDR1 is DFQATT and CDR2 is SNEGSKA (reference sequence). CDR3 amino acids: CSANDGRGNQPQHF. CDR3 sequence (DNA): TGCAGTGCGAACGACGGGAGGGGCAATCAGCCCCAGCATTTT.

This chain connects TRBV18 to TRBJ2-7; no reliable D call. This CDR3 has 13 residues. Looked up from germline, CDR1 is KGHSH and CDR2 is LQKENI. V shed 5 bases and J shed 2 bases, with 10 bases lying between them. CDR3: CASSGMAPYEQYF. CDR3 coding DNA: TGTGCCAGCTCAGGAATGGCCCCCTACGAGCAGTACTTC.

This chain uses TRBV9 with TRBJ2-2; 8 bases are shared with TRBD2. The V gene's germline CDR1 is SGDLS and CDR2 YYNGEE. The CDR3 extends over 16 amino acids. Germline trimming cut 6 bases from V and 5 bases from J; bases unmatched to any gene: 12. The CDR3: CASTPGPGGYTGELFF. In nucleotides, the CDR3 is TGTGCCAGCACCCCAGGGCCGGGAGGGTATACCGGGGAGCTGTTTTTT. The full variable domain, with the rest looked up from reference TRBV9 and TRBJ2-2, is DSGVTQTPKHLITATGQRVTLRCSPRSGDLSVYWYQQSLDQGLQFLIQYYNGEERAKGNILERFSAQQFPDLHSELNLSSLELGDSALYFCASTPGPGGYTGELFFGEGSRLTVL.

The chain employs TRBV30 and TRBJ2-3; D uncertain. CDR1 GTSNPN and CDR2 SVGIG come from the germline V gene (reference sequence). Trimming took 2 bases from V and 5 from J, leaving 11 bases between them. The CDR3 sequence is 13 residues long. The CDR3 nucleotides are TGTGCCTGGAGTTTGACATCAGGAGATACGCAGTATTTT. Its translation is CAWSLTSGDTQYF. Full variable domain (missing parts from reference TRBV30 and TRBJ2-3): SQTIHQWPATLVQPVGSPLSLECTVEGTSNPNLYWYRQAAGRGLQLLFYSVGIGQISSEVPQNLSASRPQDRQFILSSKKLLLSDSGFYLCAWSLTSGDTQYFGPGTRLTVL.

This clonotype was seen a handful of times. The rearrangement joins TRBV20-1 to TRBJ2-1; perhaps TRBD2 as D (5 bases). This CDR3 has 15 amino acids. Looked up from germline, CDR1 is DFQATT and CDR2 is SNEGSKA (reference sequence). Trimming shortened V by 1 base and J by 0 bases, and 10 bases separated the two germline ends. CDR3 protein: CSARVTGSSYNEQFF. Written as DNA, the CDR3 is TGCAGTGCTAGAGTTACGGGGAGCTCCTACAATGAGCAGTTCTTC.

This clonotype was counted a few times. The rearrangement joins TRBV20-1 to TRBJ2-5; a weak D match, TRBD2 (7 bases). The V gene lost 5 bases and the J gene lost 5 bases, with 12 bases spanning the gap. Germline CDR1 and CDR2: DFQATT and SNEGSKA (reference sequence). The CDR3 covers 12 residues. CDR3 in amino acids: CSARRGAETQYF. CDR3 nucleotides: TGCAGTGCTCGTCGGGGGGCCGAGACCCAGTACTTC.